A single sample gave rise to the 21 T cell receptor beta chains below, sequenced in a study of shared clonotypes between healthy human individuals. Libraries were prepared by immunoSEQ multiplex PCR; TCRdb keeps only in-frame clonotypes and omits some of them. The sample lists fewer than 350,000 clones; roughly 91% were seen once. The specimen was memory CD8+ T cells sorted from blood. As for subset: CD45RO+ cells pooled with CCR7-negative TemRA cells. The receptors were gathered from a man between 18 and 29 years old in good health.

This clone was recorded once. The rearrangement uses TRBV28 and TRBJ2-5; 7 bases are a match to TRBD1. This CDR3 has 15 residues. V lost 5 bases to trimming and J lost 5 bases; unmatched junction nucleotides: 11. Per the germline V gene, CDR1 is MDHEN and CDR2 is SYDVKM. The CDR3 DNA sequence: TGTGCCAGCAGTCGCCGGGACAGTTGGCGGGAGACCCAGTACTTC. It yields the protein CASSRRDSWRETQYF.

The chain employs TRBV6-1 and TRBJ2-3; 8 nucleotides align to TRBD1. Germline trimming cut 3 bases from V and 5 bases from J; bases unmatched to any gene: 10. The germline V gene has CDR1 MNHNS and CDR2 SASEGT. This CDR3 has 16 residues. The CDR3 sequence is CASSDPTGERGDTQYF. CDR3 DNA sequence: TGTGCCAGCAGTGACCCGACAGGGGAAAGAGGAGATACGCAGTATTTT.

This chain links TRBV6-5 with TRBJ2-3; D ambiguous. The CDR3 is 13 residues long. CDR1 and CDR2 (germline): MNHEY, SVGAGI. V was shortened by 5 bases and J by 0 bases, with 6 bases between the two germline ends. The CDR3 nucleotides read TGTGCCAGCAGTGCCATAAGCACAGATACGCAGTATTTT. This gives the protein CASSAISTDTQYF.

This clone was found many times. The V and J genes are TRBV2 and TRBJ2-3; D may be TRBD2 (6 bases). This CDR3 has 16 amino acids. Looked up from germline, CDR1 is SNHLY and CDR2 is FYNNEI. Trimming took off 3 bases at V and 8 bases at J, with 21 bases between the two ends. The CDR3 here is CASSERRDQGLGTQYF. In DNA, the CDR3 is TGTGCCAGCAGTGAGCGGCGGGACCAAGGTTTGGGTACGCAGTATTTT.

This chain connects TRBV4-1 to TRBJ2-7; D is tentatively TRBD1 or TRBD2 (5 bases each). Germline values: CDR1 MGHRA, CDR2 YSYEKL. V was cut by 4 bases and J by 4 bases, with 14 bases left in between. This CDR3 has 14 amino acids. The CDR3 is CASSRGDAVYEQYF. DNA of the CDR3: TGCGCCAGCAGCCGAGGGGACGCGGTTTACGAGCAGTACTTC.

V and J are TRBV25-1 and TRBJ2-1, with D perhaps being TRBD1 or TRBD2 (5 bases each). V was shortened by 8 bases and J by 6 bases, with 8 bases between the two germline ends. CDR1 MGHDK and CDR2 SYGVNS come from the germline V gene. This CDR3 is 11 amino acids long. The chain's CDR3 is CASGTSNEQFF. CDR3 sequence (DNA): TGTGCCAGCGGGACGAGCAATGAGCAGTTCTTC.

This clone was seen just once. The chain employs TRBV29-1 and TRBJ2-2, with D perhaps assigned TRBD1 or TRBD2 (6 bases each). Germline CDR1 is SQVTM and CDR2 is ANQGSEA. V shed 5 bases and J shed 3 bases, with 16 bases lying between them. The CDR3 has 15 residues. CDR3 in DNA: TGCAGCGTTTCTTGGACGGGGGCATACACCGGGGAGCTGTTTTTT. Amino acid sequence: CSVSWTGAYTGELFF.

Turning to this clone: Relative to the germline gene, one junction end is altered; a read error may explain this. This sequence joins TRBV5-6 and TRBJ1-1; D remains unclear. Germline V lookup: CDR1 SGHDT, CDR2 YYEEEE. The length of the CDR3 is 12 residues. CDR3 loop: CASSRENTDAFF. CDR3 coding DNA: TGTGCCAGCTCCCGGGAGAACACTGATGCTTTCTTT.

This sequence joins TRBV4-3 and TRBJ2-3; D remains unclear. The V gene's germline CDR1 is LGHNA and CDR2 YSLEER. The V end lost 2 bases, the J end lost 2 bases, and 8 bases lay between the germline ends. CDR3 length: 14 amino acids. The CDR3 coding sequence is TGCGCCAGCAGCCAAATACAGTTCACAGATACGCAGTATTTT. This gives the protein CASSQIQFTDTQYF.

The rearrangement joins TRBV6-5 to TRBJ1-2; 7 nucleotides align to TRBD1. The germline gives CDR1 MNHEY, CDR2 SVGAGI. There are 14 residues in the CDR3. Losses at the gene ends were 6 bases for V and 4 bases for J; bases not matched to a gene: 8. CDR3 in amino acids: CASRALGGAYGYTF. The CDR3 DNA sequence: TGTGCCAGCAGGGCTCTAGGGGGCGCCTATGGCTACACCTTC.

The chain combines TRBV9 with TRBJ2-3; TRBD1 agrees at 9 bases. V was pared by 0 bases and J by 2 bases, with 4 bases of the junction left unmatched. Germline V gene data show CDR1 as SGDLS and CDR2 as YYNGEE. This CDR3 is built from 16 residues. Here the CDR3 reads CASSVGGTGTTDTQYF. CDR3 in DNA: TGTGCCAGCAGCGTAGGTGGGACAGGGACCACAGATACGCAGTATTTT.

The rearrangement links TRBV29-1 to TRBJ1-1; D is undetermined. CDR1 is SQVTM and CDR2 is ANQGSEA in the germline V gene. V was trimmed by 2 bases and J by 5 bases, leaving 9 bases between them. The CDR3 is 12 amino acids. The CDR3 loop is CSVEREGTEAFF. The CDR3 DNA reads as TGCAGCGTTGAACGGGAGGGAACTGAAGCTTTCTTT.

The chain is built from TRBV9 and TRBJ1-2; D unclear. The length of the CDR3 is 14 residues. V gave up 3 bases and J gave up 2 bases, with 11 bases separating them. CDR1 is SGDLS and CDR2 is YYNGEE in the germline V gene. CDR3 nucleotide sequence: TGTGCCAGCAGCGAGGACGAGGAAAACTATGGCTACACCTTC. Translation: CASSEDEENYGYTF. Together with reference TRBV9 and TRBJ1-2, the CDR3 gives the full variable domain: DSGVTQTPKHLITATGQRVTLRCSPRSGDLSVYWYQQSLDQGLQFLIQYYNGEERAKGNILERFSAQQFPDLHSELNLSSLELGDSALYFCASSEDEENYGYTFGSGTRLTVV.

This chain uses TRBV11-3 with TRBJ2-3, with 9 bases fitting TRBD2. After removal of 2 bases from V and 2 bases from J, the junction contained 5 bases not matched to a gene. CDR3 size: 16 residues. Germline V gene sequence: CDR1 SGHNT, CDR2 YENEEA. The CDR3 DNA reads as TGTGCCAGCAGCTTATATAGCGGGGGACCCACAGATACGCAGTATTTT. Its protein is CASSLYSGGPTDTQYF.

The rearrangement joins TRBV7-8 to TRBJ2-7, with 7 positions matching TRBD1. Per the germline V gene, CDR1 is SGHVS and CDR2 is FQNEAQ. The J segment lost 3 bases and the V segment lost 0 bases, leaving 5 bases of the junction unmatched. CDR3 length equals 15 residues. The CDR3 sequence: CASSLARTGIYEQYF. In DNA, the CDR3 is TGTGCCAGCAGCTTAGCGCGGACAGGTATCTACGAGCAGTACTTC.

This clone was seen once. This rearrangement joins TRBV19 to TRBJ1-1, with a weak D call TRBD1 (5 bases). V was trimmed by 2 bases and J by 6 bases, leaving 16 bases between them. CDR3 length equals 15 residues. Germline lookup yields CDR1 LNHDA and CDR2 SQIVND (reference sequence). CDR3 sequence (DNA): TGTGCCAGTAGTATATCGTCAAGGAGGGGTCCTGAAGCTTTCTTT. It encodes CASSISSRRGPEAFF.

The chain is built from TRBV13 and TRBJ2-7; 12 bases match TRBD2. The CDR3 sequence is 15 residues long. The J segment lost 4 bases and the V segment lost 3 bases, leaving 4 bases of the junction unmatched. Germline CDR1 and CDR2: PRHDT and FYEKMQ (reference sequence). CDR3 residues: CASSFFLAGGYEQYF. The CDR3 DNA reads as TGTGCCAGCAGCTTTTTCCTAGCGGGGGGGTACGAGCAGTACTTC.

This clone was picked up one time. Other DNA sequences within the sample encode an identical CDR3. The J gene is TRBJ2-5, the V gene TRBV7-8; 10 bases line up with TRBD2. Germline CDR1 and CDR2: SGHVS and FQNEAQ. J gave up 0 bases and V 2 bases, and 0 bases lay outside the gene matches. CDR3 length: 15 residues. This CDR3 is CASSLTSGDQETQYF. The CDR3 coding sequence is TGTGCCAGCAGCTTAACTAGCGGGGACCAAGAGACCCAGTACTTC.

V gene TRBV6-5 combines with J gene TRBJ2-2; no definite D call. V gave up 0 bases and J gave up 6 bases, with 8 bases separating them. Germline lookup yields CDR1 MNHEY and CDR2 SVGAGI. The CDR3 has 14 residues. The CDR3, as DNA: TGTGCCAGCAGTTACTCCGAAAGGCCCGGGGAGCTGTTTTTT. Translated: CASSYSERPGELFF.

The genes are TRBV6-6 and TRBJ1-6; no definite D call. Trimming removed 7 bases from V and 5 bases from J, with 9 bases in between. The V gene's germline CDR1 is MNHNY and CDR2 SVGAGI (reference sequence). This CDR3 has 13 amino acids. CDR3 protein: CASNAAHNSPLHF. CDR3 in DNA: TGTGCCAGCAACGCGGCTCATAATTCACCCCTCCACTTT.

The rearrangement joins TRBV25-1 to TRBJ1-5, with D perhaps matching TRBD1 (6 bases). The CDR3 contains 15 residues. Trimming removed 2 bases at V and 7 bases at J, with 15 bases between. Germline CDR1 reads MGHDK; CDR2 reads SYGVNS. In DNA, the CDR3 is TGTGCCAGCAGTGAAAGAGGGGGAGTGGGGCAGCCCCAGCATTTT. It specifies CASSERGGVGQPQHF.